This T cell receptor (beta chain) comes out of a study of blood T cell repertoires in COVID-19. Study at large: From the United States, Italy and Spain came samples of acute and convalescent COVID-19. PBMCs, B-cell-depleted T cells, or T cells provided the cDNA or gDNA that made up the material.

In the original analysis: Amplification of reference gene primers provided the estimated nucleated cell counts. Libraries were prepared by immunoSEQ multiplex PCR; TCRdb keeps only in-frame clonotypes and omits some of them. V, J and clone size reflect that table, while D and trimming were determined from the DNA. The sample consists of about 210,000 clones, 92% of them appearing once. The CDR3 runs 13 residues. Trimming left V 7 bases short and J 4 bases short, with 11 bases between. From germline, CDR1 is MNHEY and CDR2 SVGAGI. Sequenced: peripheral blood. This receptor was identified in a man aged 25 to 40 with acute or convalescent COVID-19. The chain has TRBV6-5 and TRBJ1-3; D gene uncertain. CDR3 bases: TGTGCCAGCACCCGAGCCGAGGGAAACACCATATATTTT. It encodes CASTRAEGNTIYF.